The following is a T cell receptor (beta chain) sequence with its context. These data belong to a study of blood T cell repertoires in COVID-19. Study overall: From the United States, Italy and Spain came samples of acute and convalescent COVID-19. The analysed material was cDNA or gDNA that came from T cells, B-cell-depleted T cells, or PBMCs.

Per the study methods: Amplification with reference gene primers provided the estimates of nucleated cell counts. Using immunoSEQ multiplex PCR, the repertoire was profiled, and TCRdb retains in-frame clones only, with some absent. The V and J calls and clone size were taken over from that table, and D and trimming were inferred from the DNA. Here the sample spans over 150,000 clones, approximately 85% being singletons. Looked up from germline, CDR1 is SGHNT and CDR2 is YENEEA. The CDR3 has 15 residues. The germline V and J ends were trimmed by 5 bases and 5 bases, with 18 bases remaining between them. During active infection, Seattle patients enrolled and were then monitored through disease.

Input material: peripheral blood. V usage is TRBV11-3 and J usage is TRBJ2-5; tentative D call: TRBD1 (6 bases). The source of this sequence is a woman aged 60-70 years with COVID-19, enrolled during active disease. The CDR3 is CASSATPSGVETQYF. Written as DNA, the CDR3 is TGTGCCAGCAGCGCGACGCCTTCAGGGGTTGAGACCCAGTACTTC.